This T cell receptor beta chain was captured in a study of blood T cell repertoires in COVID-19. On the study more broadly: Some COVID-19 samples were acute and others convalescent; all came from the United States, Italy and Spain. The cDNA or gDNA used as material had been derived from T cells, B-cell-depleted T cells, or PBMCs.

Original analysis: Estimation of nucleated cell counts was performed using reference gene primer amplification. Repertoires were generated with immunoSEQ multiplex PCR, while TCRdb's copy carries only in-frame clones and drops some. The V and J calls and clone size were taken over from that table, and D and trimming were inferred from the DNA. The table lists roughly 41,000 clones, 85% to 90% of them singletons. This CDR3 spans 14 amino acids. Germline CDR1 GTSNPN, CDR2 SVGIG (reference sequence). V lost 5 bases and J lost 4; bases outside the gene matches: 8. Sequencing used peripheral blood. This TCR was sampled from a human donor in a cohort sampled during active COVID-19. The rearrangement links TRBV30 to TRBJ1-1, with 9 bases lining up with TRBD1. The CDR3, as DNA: TGTGCCTGGCGGGACAGGGCACCCCCCACTGAAGCTTTCTTT. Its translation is CAWRDRAPPTEAFF.